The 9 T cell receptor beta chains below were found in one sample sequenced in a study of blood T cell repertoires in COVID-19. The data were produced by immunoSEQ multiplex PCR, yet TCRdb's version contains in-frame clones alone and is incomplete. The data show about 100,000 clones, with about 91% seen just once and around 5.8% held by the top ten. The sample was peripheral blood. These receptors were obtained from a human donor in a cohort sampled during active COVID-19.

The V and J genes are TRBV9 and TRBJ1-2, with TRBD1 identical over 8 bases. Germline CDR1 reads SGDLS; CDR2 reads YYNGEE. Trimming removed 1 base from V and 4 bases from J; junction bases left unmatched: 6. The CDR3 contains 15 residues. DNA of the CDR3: TGTGCCAGCAGCGTAAGCGACAGGGGAGGCTATGGCTACACCTTC. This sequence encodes CASSVSDRGGYGYTF.

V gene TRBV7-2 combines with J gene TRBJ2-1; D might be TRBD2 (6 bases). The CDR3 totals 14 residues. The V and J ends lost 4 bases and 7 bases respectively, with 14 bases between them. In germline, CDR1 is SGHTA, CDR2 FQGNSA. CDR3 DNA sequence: TGTGCCAGCAGCTGGACCGGGACTTTGAATGAGCAGTTCTTC. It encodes CASSWTGTLNEQFF.

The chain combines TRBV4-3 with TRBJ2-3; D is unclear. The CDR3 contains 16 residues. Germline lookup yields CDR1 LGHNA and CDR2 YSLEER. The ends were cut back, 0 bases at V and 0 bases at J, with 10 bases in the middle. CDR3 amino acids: CASSQDRLSSTDTQYF. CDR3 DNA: TGCGCCAGCAGCCAAGATCGACTCTCTAGCACAGATACGCAGTATTTT.

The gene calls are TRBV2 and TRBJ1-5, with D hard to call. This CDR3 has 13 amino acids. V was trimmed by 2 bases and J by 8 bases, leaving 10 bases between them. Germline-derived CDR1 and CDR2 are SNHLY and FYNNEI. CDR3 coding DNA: TGTGCCAGCAGTGAACGGGTTATCGAGCCCCAGCATTTT. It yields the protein CASSERVIEPQHF.

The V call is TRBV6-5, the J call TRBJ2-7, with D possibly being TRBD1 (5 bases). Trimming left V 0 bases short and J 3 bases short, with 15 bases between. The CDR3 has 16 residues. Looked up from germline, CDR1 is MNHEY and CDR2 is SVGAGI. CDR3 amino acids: CASSYSPGQGDYEQYF. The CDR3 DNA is TGTGCCAGCAGTTACTCGCCTGGTCAGGGTGACTACGAGCAGTACTTC.

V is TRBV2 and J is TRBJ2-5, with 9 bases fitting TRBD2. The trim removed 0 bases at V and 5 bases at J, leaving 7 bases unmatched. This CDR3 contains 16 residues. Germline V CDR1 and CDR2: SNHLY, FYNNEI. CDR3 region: CASSEASGRYFETQYF. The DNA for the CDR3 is TGTGCCAGCAGTGAAGCTAGCGGGAGATATTTCGAGACCCAGTACTTC.

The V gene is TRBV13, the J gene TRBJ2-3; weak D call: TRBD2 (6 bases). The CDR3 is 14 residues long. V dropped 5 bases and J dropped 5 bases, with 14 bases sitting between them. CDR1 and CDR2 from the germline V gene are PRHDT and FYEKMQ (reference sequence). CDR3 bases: TGTGCCAGCAGCGTGACGATGCGGGGAGATACGCAGTATTTT. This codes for CASSVTMRGDTQYF.

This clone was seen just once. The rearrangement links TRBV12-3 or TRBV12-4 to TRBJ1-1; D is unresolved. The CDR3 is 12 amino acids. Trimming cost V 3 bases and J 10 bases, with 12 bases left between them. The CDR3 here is CASSFGPSGAFF. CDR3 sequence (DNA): TGTGCCAGCAGTTTTGGTCCCTCGGGAGCTTTCTTT.

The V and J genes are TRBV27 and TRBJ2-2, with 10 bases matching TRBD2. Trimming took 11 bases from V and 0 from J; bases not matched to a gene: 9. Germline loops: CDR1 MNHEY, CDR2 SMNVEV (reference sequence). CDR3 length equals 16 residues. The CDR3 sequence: CAAIQREGANTGELFF. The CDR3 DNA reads TGTGCCGCAATCCAGCGGGAGGGAGCGAACACCGGGGAGCTGTTTTTT.